The sequence of this T cell receptor beta chain was determined in a study of human T cells and chemical hapten exposure. The library tagged individual cDNA molecules with unique molecular identifiers. In the authors' methods: Across samples, TCR counts had a median of roughly 98,000 and ranged from about 20,000 to 690,600. Via MiXCR, TCRdb re-called the RACE reads, giving one row per CDR3 protein. Clone size and V and J calls follow TCRdb, not the original study. The top ten hold under 3% of the sample, which has a few hundred thousand distinct CDR3 sequences, 4.8% seen once. Many counts were recorded for this clonotype. Germline values: CDR1 SGHAT, CDR2 FQNNGV. The CDR3 consists of 16 residues. V was clipped by 0 bases and J by 9 bases, with 18 bases between them. Specified time point: patch test 1, 2 weeks after DPC sensitization. Regarding treatment: therapeutic diphenylcyclopropenone sensitization with weekly scalp DPC. Donors, patients with alopecia ranging from 18 to 70 years old and judged suitable for DPC, provided samples.

This receptor was identified in a woman aged 45-60 years with alopecia areata. Some clones in this sample may be carry-over from other donors' samples. Material: whole blood, obtained in connection with sensitization to the hapten diphenylcyclopropenone (DPC). The chain carries TRBV11-2 and TRBJ2-1, with D maybe TRBD2 (5 bases). The CDR3 protein is CASSLDRSGRGGEQFF. CDR3 bases: TGTGCCAGCAGCTTAGATAGAAGCGGCCGAGGCGGTGAGCAGTTCTTC.